The next 14 T cell receptor beta chains were all read from a single sample in a study of prognosis after radiotherapy for stage I lung cancer. Multiplex PCR in two rounds served to amplify TCR beta CDR3 from genomic DNA. Primers specific to each TRBV and TRBJ gene drove first-round PCR. Using its own MiXCR run on the multiplex PCR reads, TCRdb lists one record per CDR3 protein. The sample has some 15,000 distinct CDR3 sequences, 50% to 65% seen once. Material: PBMCs, obtained before or after stereotactic body radiation therapy (not recorded which). These receptors originate from a donor over 45 with non-small cell lung cancer.

Many counts were recorded for this clonotype. The chain uses TRBV10-2 and TRBJ2-5; TRBD2 agrees at 10 bases. With V trimmed by 1 base and J by 3 bases, 5 bases remained unmatched. In germline, CDR1 is WSHSY, CDR2 SAAADI. This CDR3 has 16 residues. The CDR3 loop is CASSEFRTSGEETQYF. CDR3 coding DNA: TGCGCCAGCAGTGAGTTTCGGACTAGCGGCGAAGAGACCCAGTACTTC.

Of note for this clonotype: The junction and the germline gene differ at one end; a read error may be behind it. The V and J genes are TRBV24-1 and TRBJ1-2; TRBD1 is a possible D gene (5 bases). The V gene's germline CDR1 is KGHDR and CDR2 SFDVKD. This CDR3 contains 15 residues. In nucleotides, the CDR3 is TGTGCCACCAGTGACCCCCGTCAGGGAGGCTATGTCTACACCTTC. This sequence encodes CATSDPRQGGYVYTF.

This clonotype came up a few times. It may be a read error: a sequence one base away is much more abundant. V gene TRBV6-2 or TRBV6-3 combines with J gene TRBJ2-5, with TRBD1 matching over 11 bases. The CDR3 covers 14 residues. V shed 7 bases, J shed 5 bases, and the junction held 6 bases outside the gene matches. From germline, CDR1 is MNHEY and CDR2 SVGEGT. In DNA, the CDR3 is TGTGCCAGCATGGACAGGGGGCGCGGGGAGACCCAGTACTTC. Protein: CASMDRGRGETQYF.

The gene calls are TRBV12-3 or TRBV12-4 and TRBJ1-1, with a tentative D call TRBD1 (6 bases). The CDR3 consists of 16 residues. V gave up 7 bases and J gave up 5 bases, with 23 bases separating them. DNA for the CDR3: TGTGCCAGCATCGCTAGGGGGGGCGCGGCAAGTACTGAAGCTTTCTTT. Translation gives CASIARGGAASTEAFF.

The chain links TRBV6-2 or TRBV6-3 to TRBJ2-7; D not certain. Per germline, CDR1 MNHEY and CDR2 SVGEGT. This CDR3 spans 13 amino acids. Trimming shortened V by 10 bases and J by 5 bases, and 18 bases separated the two germline ends. The CDR3 is CAILPRNGNEQYF. The CDR3 bases are TGTGCCATATTACCCCGGAACGGAAACGAGCAGTACTTC.

This clonotype was seen only once. V and J are TRBV19 and TRBJ1-2; 7 nucleotides agree with TRBD1. V shed 3 bases and J 4 bases; nucleotides not matched to a gene: 8. Germline loops: CDR1 LNHDA, CDR2 SQIVND (reference sequence). The CDR3 totals 15 residues. The CDR3, as DNA: TGTGCCAGTAGTATGATACAGGGGCGGTTCTATGGCTACACCTTC. It translates to CASSMIQGRFYGYTF.

Ten or more counts support this clonotype. This chain links TRBV6-2 or TRBV6-3 with TRBJ1-5, with TRBD1 as a possible D gene (6 bases). Trimming removed 6 bases at V and 5 bases at J, with 8 bases between. This CDR3 is built from 12 residues. Germline lookup yields CDR1 MNHEY and CDR2 SVGEGT. The CDR3 DNA sequence: TGTGCCAGCAGGACAGGTGATCAGCCCCAGCATTTT. Translated: CASRTGDQPQHF.

This clonotype ranks as medium-sized. V is TRBV28 and J is TRBJ2-1, with 8 bases lining up with TRBD2. Trimming at V came to 5 bases and at J to 8 bases, leaving 11 bases not matched to a gene. CDR1 and CDR2 from the germline V gene are MDHEN and SYDVKM. This CDR3 has 15 residues. CDR3 amino acids: CASSRAGVWLDEQFF. In DNA form, the CDR3 reads TGTGCCAGCAGTCGAGCGGGAGTATGGCTCGATGAGCAGTTCTTC.

This clonotype was seen a single time. At one end the junction does not follow the germline gene, possibly because of a read error. The V call is TRBV2, the J call TRBJ2-2; D is unresolved. Germline V gene lookup returns CDR1 SNHLY and CDR2 FYNNEI. This CDR3 is built from 13 residues. For the CDR3, the DNA is TGTGCCAGTTCTTATATCGGCACCTGGGAGCTGTTTTTT. Its translation is CASSYIGTWELFF.

The count of this clonotype is one. The likely explanation is a read error, given a far larger clone one base away. The CDR3 region is CASSAYFIDTQYF. In DNA form, the CDR3 reads TGTGCCAGCAGCGCCTACTTCATAGATACGCAGTATTTT. This rearrangement joins TRBV18 to TRBJ2-3; no clear D gene. This CDR3 contains 13 residues. Trimming pared 8 bases from V and 5 bases from J, leaving 14 bases between. Germline CDR1 KGHSH, CDR2 LQKENI.

With regard to this clonotype: A read error may account for a junction end that differs from germline. The chain has TRBV6-2 or TRBV6-3 and TRBJ1-5; 7 bases agree with TRBD1. Germline assignment: CDR1 MNHEY and CDR2 SVGEGT. The CDR3 consists of 15 residues. The CDR3 coding sequence is TGTGCCAGCAGTGAACGGGGGACAGTGGATCACCCCCAGCATTTT. It yields the protein CASSERGTVDHPQHF.

The rearrangement joins TRBV7-8 to TRBJ1-5; 8 bases are a match to TRBD1. Trimming removed 5 bases from V and 2 bases from J; junction bases left unmatched: 11. The CDR3 is 17 amino acids. CDR1 and CDR2 (germline): SGHVS, FQNEAQ. CDR3 coding DNA: TGTGCCAGCAGCCCGGACAGGGCGTACCAGGGCAATCAGCCCCAGCATTTT. Its translation is CASSPDRAYQGNQPQHF.

V gene TRBV5-1 combines with J gene TRBJ1-2, with 7 bases matching TRBD1. This CDR3 is 15 amino acids long. After removal of 4 bases from V and 4 bases from J, the junction contained 10 bases not matched to a gene. In germline, CDR1 is SGHRS, CDR2 YFSETQ. Written as DNA, the CDR3 is TGCGCCAGCAGCAGGGACAGCACAAGGTCCTATGGCTACACCTTC. Its protein is CASSRDSTRSYGYTF.

Sample share makes this clonotype medium-sized. CDR3 nucleotide sequence: TGTGCCAGCAGCTTAGGGACTATCAATGAGCAGTTCTTC. Protein: CASSLGTINEQFF. The chain has TRBV11-2 and TRBJ2-1, with TRBD2 as a possible D gene (6 bases). Trimming took 1 base from V and 6 from J, leaving 7 bases between them. The length of the CDR3 is 13 residues. Germline V gene lookup returns CDR1 SGHAT and CDR2 FQNNGV.